This record concerns one TCR beta chain sequence. The cohort comprised adults aged 18 to 89 years residing in 24 US areas. This sample was taken from a study of blood T cell repertoires in COVID-19. Looking at the study overall: The cDNA or gDNA used as material had been derived from T cells, B-cell-depleted T cells, or PBMCs.

Libraries were prepared by immunoSEQ multiplex PCR; TCRdb keeps only in-frame clonotypes and omits some of them. The table includes approximately 320,000 clones, 90% detected once. V was pared by 8 bases and J by 3 bases, with 9 bases of the junction left unmatched. CDR3 length: 14 amino acids. Germline V gene lookup returns CDR1 MNHNY and CDR2 SVGAGI (reference sequence). The clonotype comes from a man in his sixties who had recovered from COVID-19. The sequencing sample was made of PBMCs or T cells enriched from blood (not recorded which). V and J are TRBV6-6 and TRBJ2-7, with 8 bases aligning to TRBD1. The CDR3 DNA reads TGTGCCAGCGGGGACCCGGGACAGGTCTACGAGCAGTACTTC. Protein sequence: CASGDPGQVYEQYF.